This T cell receptor beta chain comes out of a study of blood T cell repertoires in COVID-19. Study at large: The samples span acute and convalescent COVID-19 from the United States, Italy and Spain.

CDR1 SGHAT and CDR2 FQNNGV come from the germline V gene. The CDR3 loop spans 13 amino acids. The V end was cut by 5 bases, the J end by 9 bases, with 17 bases between. This table comes from immunoSEQ multiplex PCR, and its TCRdb copy is limited to in-frame clones, with some not included. The table records about 100,000 clones, around four fifths of them present only once. The sequence was collected from a human donor in a cohort sampled during active COVID-19. Sample: peripheral blood. The rearrangement uses TRBV11-2 and TRBJ2-7; D not certain. The CDR3 DNA is TGTGCCAGCAGCCCCGGATCAGGTTATGGGCAGTACTTC. Its protein is CASSPGSGYGQYF.